This T cell receptor beta chain was documented in a study of T cell repertoires in cytomegalovirus infection. About the research overall: Both a matching HLA type and CMV infection were indicated by public TCR beta signatures.

This clonotype has only a few counts. Its antigen is still unknown. TCRdb reprocessed the reads with MiXCR, giving one entry per CDR3 protein. The table has some 320,000 distinct CDR3 sequences, more than 8% seen once. Study-wide results and caveats: Within the response measured ex vivo, HLA-C-restricted CMV-specific TCR beta clonotypes were dominant.

This CDR3 is built from 14 residues. Trimming took 5 bases from V and 5 from J, leaving 18 bases between them. Germline V CDR1 and CDR2: GTSNPN, SVGIG (reference sequence). The source is a human donor in good health (CMV status not recorded). Some clones in this sample may be carry-over from other donors' samples. Input material: PBMCs. The genes are TRBV30 and TRBJ1-1, with D possibly matching TRBD1 (6 bases). CDR3 in DNA: TGTGCCTGGCAACCCCAGGGGTTAGAAACTGAAGCTTTCTTT. It encodes CAWQPQGLETEAFF.